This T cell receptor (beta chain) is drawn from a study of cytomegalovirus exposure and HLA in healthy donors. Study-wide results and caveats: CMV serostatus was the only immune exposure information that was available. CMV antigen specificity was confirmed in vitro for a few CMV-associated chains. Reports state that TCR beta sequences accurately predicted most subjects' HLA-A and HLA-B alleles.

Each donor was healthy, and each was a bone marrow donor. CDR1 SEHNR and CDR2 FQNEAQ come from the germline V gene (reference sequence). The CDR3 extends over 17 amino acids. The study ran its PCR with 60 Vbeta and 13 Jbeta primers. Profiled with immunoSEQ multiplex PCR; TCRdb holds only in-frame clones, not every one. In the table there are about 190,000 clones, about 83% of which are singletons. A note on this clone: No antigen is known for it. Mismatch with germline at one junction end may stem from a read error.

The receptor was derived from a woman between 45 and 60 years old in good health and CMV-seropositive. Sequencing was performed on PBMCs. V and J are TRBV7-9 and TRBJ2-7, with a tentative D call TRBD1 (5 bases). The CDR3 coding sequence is TGTTCCAGCAGCTCTGAATATCGACAGCAGGTTTCCTACGAGCAGTACTTC. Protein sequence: CSSSSEYRQQVSYEQYF.